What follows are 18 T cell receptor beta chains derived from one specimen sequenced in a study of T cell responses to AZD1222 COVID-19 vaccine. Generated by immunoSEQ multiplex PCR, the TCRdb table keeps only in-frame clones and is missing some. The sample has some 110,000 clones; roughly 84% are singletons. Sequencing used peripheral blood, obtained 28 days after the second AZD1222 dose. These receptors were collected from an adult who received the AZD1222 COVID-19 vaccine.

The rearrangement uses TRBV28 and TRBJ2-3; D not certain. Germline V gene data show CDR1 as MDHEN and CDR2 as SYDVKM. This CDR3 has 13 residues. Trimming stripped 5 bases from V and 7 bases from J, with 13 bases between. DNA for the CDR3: TGTGCCAGCAGTGCAGGTTCTGTCTATACGCAGTATTTT. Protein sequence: CASSAGSVYTQYF.

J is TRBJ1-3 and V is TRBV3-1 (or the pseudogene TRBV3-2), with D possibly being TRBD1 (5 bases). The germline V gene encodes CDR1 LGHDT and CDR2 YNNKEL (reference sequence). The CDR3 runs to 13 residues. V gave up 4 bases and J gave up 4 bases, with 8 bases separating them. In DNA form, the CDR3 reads TGTGCCAGCAGCCTCGAGGGGGGAAACACCATATATTTT. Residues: CASSLEGGNTIYF.

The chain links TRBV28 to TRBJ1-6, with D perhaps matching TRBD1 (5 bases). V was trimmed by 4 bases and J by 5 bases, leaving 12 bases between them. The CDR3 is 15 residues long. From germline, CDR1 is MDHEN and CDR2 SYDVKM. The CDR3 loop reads CASSSGGVDNSPLHF. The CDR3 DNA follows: TGTGCCAGCAGTTCTGGGGGAGTAGATAATTCACCCCTCCACTTT.

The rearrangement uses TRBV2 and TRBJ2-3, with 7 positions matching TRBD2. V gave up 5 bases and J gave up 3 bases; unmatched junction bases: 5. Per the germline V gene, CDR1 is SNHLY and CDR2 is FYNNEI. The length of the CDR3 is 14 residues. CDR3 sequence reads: CASSRTSVTDTQYF. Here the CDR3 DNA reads TGTGCCAGCAGTAGAACTAGCGTAACAGATACGCAGTATTTT.

The CDR3 DNA sequence: TGTGCCAGCAGGGAATCAGGGGTAGGTGGCTACACCTTC. Translating it yields CASRESGVGGYTF. V is TRBV12-3 or TRBV12-4 and J is TRBJ1-2; D is perhaps TRBD1 (6 bases). V lost 6 bases and J 7 bases, leaving 15 bases between the germline ends. This CDR3 contains 13 residues.

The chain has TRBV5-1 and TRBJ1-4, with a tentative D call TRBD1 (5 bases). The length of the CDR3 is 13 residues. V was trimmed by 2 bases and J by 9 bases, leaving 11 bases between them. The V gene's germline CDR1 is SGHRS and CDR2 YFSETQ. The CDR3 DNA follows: TGCGCCAGCAGCTTAAGAGGGGAGAAAAAACTGTTTTTT. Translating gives CASSLRGEKKLFF.

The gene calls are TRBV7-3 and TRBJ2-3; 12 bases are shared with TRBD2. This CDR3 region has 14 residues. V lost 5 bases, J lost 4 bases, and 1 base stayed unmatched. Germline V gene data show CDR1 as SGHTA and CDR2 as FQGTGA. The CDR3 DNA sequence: TGTGCCAGCAGCGCTAGCGGGGGGGCAGATACGCAGTATTTT. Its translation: CASSASGGADTQYF.

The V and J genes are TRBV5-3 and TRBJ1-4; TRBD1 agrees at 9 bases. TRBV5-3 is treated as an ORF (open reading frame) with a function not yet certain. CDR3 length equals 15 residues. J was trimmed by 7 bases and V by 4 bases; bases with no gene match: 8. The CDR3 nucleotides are TGTGCCAGAAGCATCCAACAGGGGGCGGGTGAAAAACTGTTTTTT. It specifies CARSIQQGAGEKLFF.

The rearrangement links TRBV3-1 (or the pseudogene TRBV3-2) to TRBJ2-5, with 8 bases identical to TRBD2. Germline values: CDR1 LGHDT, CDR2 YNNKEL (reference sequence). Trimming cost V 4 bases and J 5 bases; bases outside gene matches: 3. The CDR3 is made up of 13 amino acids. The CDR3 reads CASSRRGGETQYF. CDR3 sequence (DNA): TGTGCCAGCAGCCGACGGGGGGGTGAGACCCAGTACTTC.

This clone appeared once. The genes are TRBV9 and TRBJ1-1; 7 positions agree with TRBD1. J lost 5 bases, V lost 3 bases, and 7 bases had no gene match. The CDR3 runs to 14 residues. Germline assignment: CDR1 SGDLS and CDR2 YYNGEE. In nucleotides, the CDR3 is TGTGCCAGCAGCGCCTGGGACAGAGGGACTGAAGCTTTCTTT. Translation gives CASSAWDRGTEAFF.

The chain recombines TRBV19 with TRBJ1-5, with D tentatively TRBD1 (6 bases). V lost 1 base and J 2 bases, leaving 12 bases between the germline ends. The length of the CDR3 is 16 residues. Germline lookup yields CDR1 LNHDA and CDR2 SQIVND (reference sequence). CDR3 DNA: TGTGCCAGTAGTATAGTTGGCAGGGGAGGCAATCAGCCCCAGCATTTT. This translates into CASSIVGRGGNQPQHF. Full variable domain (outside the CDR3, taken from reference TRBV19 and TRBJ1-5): DGGITQSPKYLFRKEGQNVTLSCEQNLNHDAMYWYRQDPGQGLRLIYYSQIVNDFQKGDIAEGYSVSREKKESFPLTVTSAQKNPTAFYLCASSIVGRGGNQPQHFGDGTRLSIL.

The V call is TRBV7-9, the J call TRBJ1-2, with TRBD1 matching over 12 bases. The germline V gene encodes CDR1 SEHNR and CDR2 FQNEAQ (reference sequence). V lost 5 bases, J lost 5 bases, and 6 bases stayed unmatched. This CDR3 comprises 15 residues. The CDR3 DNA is TGTGCCAGCAGCCGGGGGGACAGGGGGCTGTATGGCTACACCTTC. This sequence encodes CASSRGDRGLYGYTF. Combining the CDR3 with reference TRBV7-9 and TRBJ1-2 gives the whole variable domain DTGVSQNPRHKITKRGQNVTFRCDPISEHNRLYWYRQTLGQGPEFLTYFQNEAQLEKSRLLSDRFSAERPKGSFSTLEIQRTEQGDSAMYLCASSRGDRGLYGYTFGSGTRLTVV.

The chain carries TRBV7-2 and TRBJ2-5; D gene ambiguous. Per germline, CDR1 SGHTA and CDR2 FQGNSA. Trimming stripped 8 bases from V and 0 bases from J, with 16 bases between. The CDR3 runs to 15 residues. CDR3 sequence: CASAPTSWYQETQYF. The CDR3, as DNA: TGTGCCAGCGCCCCGACGTCCTGGTACCAAGAGACCCAGTACTTC.

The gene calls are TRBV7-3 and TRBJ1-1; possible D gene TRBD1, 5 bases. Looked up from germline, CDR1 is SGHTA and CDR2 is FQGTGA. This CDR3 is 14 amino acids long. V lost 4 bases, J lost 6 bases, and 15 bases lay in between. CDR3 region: CASSSDSTGSEAFF. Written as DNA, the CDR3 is TGTGCCAGCAGCTCAGACAGTACGGGTTCTGAAGCTTTCTTT.

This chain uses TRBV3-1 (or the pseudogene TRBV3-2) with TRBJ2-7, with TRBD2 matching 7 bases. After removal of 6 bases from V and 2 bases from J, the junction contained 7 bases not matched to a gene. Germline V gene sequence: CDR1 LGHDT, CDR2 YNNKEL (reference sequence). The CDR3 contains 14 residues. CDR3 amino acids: CASSTSGTTYEQYF. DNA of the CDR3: TGTGCCAGCAGTACCAGCGGGACCACCTACGAGCAGTACTTC.

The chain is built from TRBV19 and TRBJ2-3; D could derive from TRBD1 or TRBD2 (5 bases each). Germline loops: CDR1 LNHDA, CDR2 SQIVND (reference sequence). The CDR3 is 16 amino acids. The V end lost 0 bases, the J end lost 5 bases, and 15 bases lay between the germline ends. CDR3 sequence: CASSIDLPGRGDTQYF. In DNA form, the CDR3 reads TGTGCCAGTAGTATAGATCTCCCAGGGAGAGGAGATACGCAGTATTTT.

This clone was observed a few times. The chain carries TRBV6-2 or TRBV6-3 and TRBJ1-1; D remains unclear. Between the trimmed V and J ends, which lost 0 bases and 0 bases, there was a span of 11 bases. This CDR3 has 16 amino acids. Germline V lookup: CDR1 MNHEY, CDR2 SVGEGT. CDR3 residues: CASSYSSESMNTEAFF. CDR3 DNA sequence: TGTGCCAGCAGTTACTCGAGCGAGTCCATGAACACTGAAGCTTTCTTT.

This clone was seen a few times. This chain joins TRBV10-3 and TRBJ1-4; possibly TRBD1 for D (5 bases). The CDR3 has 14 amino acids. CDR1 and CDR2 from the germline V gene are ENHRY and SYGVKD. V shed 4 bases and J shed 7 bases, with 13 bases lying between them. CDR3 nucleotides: TGTGCCATCAGTGCTGGCGGGGGGGGTGAAAAACTGTTTTTT. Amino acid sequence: CAISAGGGGEKLFF.